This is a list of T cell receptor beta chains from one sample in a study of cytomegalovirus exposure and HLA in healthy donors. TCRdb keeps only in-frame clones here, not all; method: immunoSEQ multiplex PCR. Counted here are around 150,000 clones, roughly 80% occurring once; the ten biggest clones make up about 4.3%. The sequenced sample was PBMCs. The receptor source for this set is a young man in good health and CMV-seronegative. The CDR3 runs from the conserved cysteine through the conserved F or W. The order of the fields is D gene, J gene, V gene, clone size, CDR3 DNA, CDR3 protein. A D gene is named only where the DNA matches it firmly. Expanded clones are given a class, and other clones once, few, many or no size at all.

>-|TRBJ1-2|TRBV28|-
TGTGCCAGCAGTTTAGGTTTTCCAGGGTATGATGGCTACACCTTC
CASSLGFPGYDGYTF
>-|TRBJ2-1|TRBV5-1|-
TGCGCCAGCAGCCATGACGGGGACACCCTCAATGAGCAGTTCTTC
CASSHDGDTLNEQFF
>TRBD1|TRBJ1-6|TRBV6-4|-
TGTGCCAGCAGGGGACAGACGGCGGCGAATTCACCCCTCCACTTT
CASRGQTAANSPLHF
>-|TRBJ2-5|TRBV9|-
TGTGCCAGCAGCGCCAGGGGATTCGCGATGGGAGAGACCCAGTACTTC
CASSARGFAMGETQYF
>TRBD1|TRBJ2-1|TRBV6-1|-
TGTGCCAGCAGTGGTAAAAGGGGGCGTTACGGTGAGCAGTTCTTC
CASSGKRGRYGEQFF
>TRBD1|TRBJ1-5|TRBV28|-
TGTGCCAGCAGTCCTGCCGACAGGGGCCCTGGCGCCCAGCATTTT
CASSPADRGPGAQHF
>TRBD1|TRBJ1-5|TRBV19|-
TGTGCCAGTAGCTATTGGACAGGGGCTAACAATCAGCCCCAGCATTTT
CASSYWTGANNQPQHF
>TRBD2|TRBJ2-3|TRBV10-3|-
TGTGCCATCAAGGCCGAACTAGCGGGGATGACAGATACGCAGTATTTT
CAIKAELAGMTDTQYF
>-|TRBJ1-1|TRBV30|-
TGTGCCTGGAGTCGAGATACGCCAACTGAAGCTTTCTTT
CAWSRDTPTEAFF
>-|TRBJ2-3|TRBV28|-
TGTGCCAGCACAGCAAGTAAAGGTGGCATTGGGGGCGATACGCAGTATTTT
CASTASKGGIGGDTQYF
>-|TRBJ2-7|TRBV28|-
TGTGCCAGCATAGCCCAGCAGTCATCCTACGAGCAGTACTTC
CASIAQQSSYEQYF
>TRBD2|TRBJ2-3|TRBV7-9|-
TGTGCCAGCAGCTCAACGGGAGGATTGAGCACAGATACGCAGTATTTT
CASSSTGGLSTDTQYF
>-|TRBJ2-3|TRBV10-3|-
TGTGCCACCGGTGATTCGGATACGCAGTATTTT
CATGDSDTQYF
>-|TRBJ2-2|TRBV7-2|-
TGTGCCAGCAGTCGCGACGGGACCGGGGAGCTGTTTTTT
CASSRDGTGELFF
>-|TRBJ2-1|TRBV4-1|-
TGCGCCAGCAGCCAGCCGGGACATTCTTACAATGAGCAGTTCTTC
CASSQPGHSYNEQFF
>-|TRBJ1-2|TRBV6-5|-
TGTGCCAGCAGTTCATTCAGGGTAACGGACTATGGCTACACCTTC
CASSSFRVTDYGYTF
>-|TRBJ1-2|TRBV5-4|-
TGTGCCAGCAGCCACCTCAGTCAGTCTAACTATGGCTACACCTTC
CASSHLSQSNYGYTF
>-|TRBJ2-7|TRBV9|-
TGTGCCAGCAGCGTAGGCGGTCAGAAGCAGTACTTC
CASSVGGQKQYF
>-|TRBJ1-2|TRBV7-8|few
TGTGCCAGCAGCTTAGGAGCGCGGTCGGAGGGCCACACCTTC
CASSLGARSEGHTF
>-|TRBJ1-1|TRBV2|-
TGTGCCAGCAGTGAAACCAGGACAGTGGGAACTGAAGCTTTCTTT
CASSETRTVGTEAFF
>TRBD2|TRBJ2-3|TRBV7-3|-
TGTGCCAGCAGCGCAACGGGCAGCGGGGGGGCCGAGTCGCAGTATTTT
CASSATGSGGAESQYF
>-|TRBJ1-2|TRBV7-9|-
TGTGCCAGCAGGCAATTCCAGGGGAACTATGGCTACACCTTC
CASRQFQGNYGYTF
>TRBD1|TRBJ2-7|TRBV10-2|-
TGCGCCAGCCAGGGACAGGGGGTCTACGAGCAGTACTTC
CASQGQGVYEQYF
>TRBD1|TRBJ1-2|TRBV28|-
TGTGCCAGCAGTCCGGGACAGGGGAGCCCTAACTATGGCTACACCTTC
CASSPGQGSPNYGYTF
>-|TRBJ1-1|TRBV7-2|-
TGTGCCAGCAGCTTAGCGATATCGCGAACTGAAGCTTTCTTT
CASSLAISRTEAFF
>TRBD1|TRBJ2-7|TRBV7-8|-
TGTGCCAGCAGCTTAGCTCGTACAGGGGTCTACGAGCAGTACTTC
CASSLARTGVYEQYF
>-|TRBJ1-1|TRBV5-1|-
TGCGCCAGCACCCCGACAGGCGTGCTCAACACTGAAGCTTTCTTT
CASTPTGVLNTEAFF
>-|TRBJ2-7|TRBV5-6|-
TGTGCCAGCAGCTTGGAAGGGGCAGGGGCTCCAGACTCCTACGAGCAGTACTTC
CASSLEGAGAPDSYEQYF
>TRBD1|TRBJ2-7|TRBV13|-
TGTGCCAGCAGCTTCACAGGGGGCGCAGTCTACGAGCAGTACTTC
CASSFTGGAVYEQYF
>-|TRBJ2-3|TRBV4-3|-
TGCGCCAGCAGCCAAGGGCGGGCCAGTTGGGGGGAGGATACGCAGTATTTT
CASSQGRASWGEDTQYF
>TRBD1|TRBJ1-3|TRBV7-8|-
TGTGCCAGCAGCCGATCGGACAGGAGCTCTGGAAACACCATATATTTT
CASSRSDRSSGNTIYF
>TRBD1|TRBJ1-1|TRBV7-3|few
TGTGCCAGCGGGTCAGGGGGAGCTGAAGCTTTCTTT
CASGSGGAEAFF
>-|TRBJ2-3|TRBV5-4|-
TGTGCCAGCAGCTTTGAGGGAACCACAGATACGCAGTATTTT
CASSFEGTTDTQYF
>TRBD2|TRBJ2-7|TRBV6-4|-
TGTGCCACCGCCCTAGCGGGAGATGGCTCCTACGAGCAGTACTTC
CATALAGDGSYEQYF
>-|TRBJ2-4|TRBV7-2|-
TGTGCCAGCAGCTTACCCGGAGACAGGGCCAAAAACATTCAGTACTTC
CASSLPGDRAKNIQYF
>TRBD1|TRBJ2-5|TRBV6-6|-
TGTGCCAGCACCCGGGACAGACAAGAGACCCAGTACTTC
CASTRDRQETQYF
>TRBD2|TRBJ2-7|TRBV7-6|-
TGTGCCAGCAGCTTTCAGCGGGAAGGCGAGCAGTACTTC
CASSFQREGEQYF
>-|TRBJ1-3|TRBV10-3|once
TGTGCCTCGAACGGGAACTCTGGAAACACCATATATTTT
CASNGNSGNTIYF
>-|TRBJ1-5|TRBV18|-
TGTGCCAGCTCACCGGGAGTGGGGGGTAATCAGCCCCAGCATTTT
CASSPGVGGNQPQHF
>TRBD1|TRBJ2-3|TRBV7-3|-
TGTGCCAGCAGCTTTGGTACAGGGGGCTCTAAAGATACGCAGTATTTT
CASSFGTGGSKDTQYF
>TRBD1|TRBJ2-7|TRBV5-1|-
TGCGCCAGCAGGGGGACAGGGGGGAACTACGAGCAGTACTTC
CASRGTGGNYEQYF
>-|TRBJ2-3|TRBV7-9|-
TGTGCCAGCAGCTTAGCGGGAGGCCCGACAGATACGCAGTATTTT
CASSLAGGPTDTQYF
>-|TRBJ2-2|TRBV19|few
TGTGCCAGTATAGGGACACCCTCGGAGCTGTTTTTT
CASIGTPSELFF
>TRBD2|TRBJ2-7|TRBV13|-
TGTGCCAGCAGCCCGGGGGGTGGCTACGAGCAGTACTTC
CASSPGGGYEQYF
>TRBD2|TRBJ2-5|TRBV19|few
TGTGCCAGTACTAGCGGGGAGACCCAGTACTTC
CASTSGETQYF
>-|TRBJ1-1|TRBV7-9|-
TGTGCCAGCAGCCGTGGTGAGGGCACTGAAGCTTTCTTT
CASSRGEGTEAFF
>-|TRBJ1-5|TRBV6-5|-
TGTGCCAGCAAGAGGAGTGGCAATCAGCCCCAGCATTTT
CASKRSGNQPQHF